This TCR beta chain was recorded in a study of cytomegalovirus exposure and HLA in healthy donors. Study context: The same platform was used for the 130 or so validation repertoires and the roughly 670 first-cohort repertoires, a later analysis reported.

Trimming pared 0 bases from V and 10 bases from J, leaving 10 bases between. The CDR3 runs 13 residues. The germline gives CDR1 SGHNT, CDR2 YENEEA. In the case of this clone: Its target is not known.

The protocol was immunoSEQ multiplex PCR, while the TCRdb copy is restricted to in-frame clones and leaves out a portion. The sample carries some 310,000 clones, around 90% recorded once. Study-wide results and caveats: Confirmation in vitro established that a few CMV-associated chains were specific for CMV antigens. Per published reports, the classifier diagnosed cytomegalovirus status with high specificity and sensitivity. The study designated about 160 TCR beta chains cytomegalovirus-associated.

The sample taken for sequencing was PBMCs. The rearrangement joins TRBV11-3 to TRBJ2-1; D ambiguous. This receptor was taken from a man aged 25-40 years in good health and CMV-seronegative. The CDR3 sequence is CASSLDNGQEQFF. The CDR3 bases are TGTGCCAGCAGCTTAGATAATGGGCAGGAGCAGTTCTTC.